This T cell receptor (beta chain) came from a study of low-dose radiotherapy and immunotherapy resistance in tumors. On the study more broadly: Fractions of 1 Gy went to Cohort 2 every two weeks, for 13 Gy over 26 weeks.

As regards this clonotype: This likely reflects a read error, since a far larger clone is one base away.

V lost 6 bases and J 6 bases, leaving 17 bases between the germline ends. The CDR3 is made up of 14 amino acids. Regarding time point: before trial treatment. Priming of first-strand cDNA relied on TRAV- and TRBV-specific primers (covering alpha and beta chains). Amplification of TCRs used a constant-region primer and V-primer adapter for around 18 PCR cycles. In vitro transcription amplified isolated mRNA. One entry per CDR3 protein, called by TCRdb with MiXCR from the reads. This table has fewer than 90,000 distinct CDR3 sequences, approximately 31% appearing once. Sequenced here: PBMCs, sampled before treatment. The chain joins TRBV23-1 to TRBJ1-2, with D hard to call. TRBV23-1 is treated as an ORF (open reading frame) with a function not yet certain. This TCR was recovered from a female donor with ovarian cancer. The CDR3, as DNA: TGCGCCAGCAGCCGCCGGACTGCTTACAATGGCTACACCTTC. It translates to CASSRRTAYNGYTF.